These T cell receptor beta chains were read from a single sample in a study of blood T cell repertoires in COVID-19. Sequencing was performed with immunoSEQ multiplex PCR; in TCRdb, only in-frame clones are kept and a portion is missing. The table includes 120,000 to 150,000 clones, approximately 80% detected once. Sequencing was carried out using peripheral blood. The receptors were gathered from a human donor in a cohort sampled during active COVID-19. Each CDR3 is given with its conserved first and last residue. The D gene is left open where the match is weak. For some rows the clone size is stated as once, few or many, or as a class when expanded; others skip it.

j_gene,d_gene,v_gene,abundance,CDR3aa,CDR3nt
TRBJ1-2,TRBD1,TRBV27,NA,CASSPGTGGDGYTF,TGTGCCAGCAGCCCTGGGACAGGGGGCGATGGCTACACCTTC
TRBJ2-3,NA,TRBV4-2,NA,CASSPDGVATDTQYF,TGTGCCAGCAGCCCAGACGGGGTAGCCACAGATACGCAGTATTTT
TRBJ2-1,NA,TRBV4-3,NA,CASSQDFRNEQFF,TGCGCCAGCAGCCAGGACTTTCGCAATGAGCAGTTCTTC
TRBJ1-2,NA,TRBV3-1/TRBV3-2,NA,CASSQDAGYTF,TGTGCCAGCAGCCAAGATGCGGGCTACACCTTC
TRBJ1-6,NA,TRBV4-3,once,CASSQDKGSSYNSPLHF,TGCGCCAGCAGCCAAGATAAAGGGAGCTCCTATAATTCACCCCTCCACTTT
TRBJ2-7,TRBD1,TRBV7-9,few,CASSGQGSYEQYF,TGTGCCAGCAGCGGACAGGGGTCCTACGAGCAGTACTTC
TRBJ1-5,TRBD1,TRBV28,NA,CASSPGQGVNSNQPQHF,TGTGCCAGCAGCCCGGGACAGGGTGTCAATAGCAATCAGCCCCAGCATTTT
TRBJ2-4,NA,TRBV24-1,NA,CATSDLQPGLAKNIQYF,TGTGCCACCAGTGATTTGCAGCCGGGTTTAGCCAAAAACATTCAGTACTTC
TRBJ1-4,TRBD1,TRBV7-2,NA,CASSFGTGDEKLFF,TGTGCCAGCAGCTTCGGGACAGGGGATGAAAAACTGTTTTTT
TRBJ2-3,NA,TRBV7-8,NA,CASSSASHGGTDTQYF,TGTGCCAGCAGCTCCGCTAGCCACGGGGGCACAGATACGCAGTATTTT
TRBJ1-2,NA,TRBV19,NA,CASKPLDSYGYTF,TGTGCCAGTAAACCTCTGGACAGCTATGGCTACACCTTC
TRBJ2-2,TRBD1,TRBV6-5,NA,CASRRTGGDGELFF,TGTGCCAGCAGGCGCACAGGGGGCGACGGGGAGCTGTTTTTT
TRBJ1-2,TRBD1,TRBV2,NA,CASSETGSGYTF,TGTGCCAGCAGTGAGACAGGGAGTGGCTACACCTTC
TRBJ2-1,TRBD2,TRBV7-3,NA,CASSPSGGAVGEQFF,TGTGCCAGCAGTCCTAGCGGGGGGGCCGTTGGTGAGCAGTTCTTC
TRBJ1-1,NA,TRBV12-3/TRBV12-4,NA,CASSFGGDVEAFF,TGTGCCAGCAGTTTCGGGGGGGATGTTGAAGCTTTCTTT
TRBJ2-2,TRBD2,TRBV4-2,NA,CASSQGTSGGARTGELFF,TGTGCCAGCAGCCAAGGGACTAGCGGGGGGGCCCGGACCGGGGAGCTGTTTTTT
TRBJ1-6,NA,TRBV4-1,few,CAPPPLHF,TGCGCCCCTCCTCCCCTCCACTTT
TRBJ2-7,NA,TRBV18,NA,CASSPTGYEQYF,TGTGCCAGCTCACCAACCGGCTACGAGCAGTACTTC
TRBJ2-1,TRBD2,TRBV3-1/TRBV3-2,NA,CASSQDRASGGQDNEQFF,TGTGCCAGCAGCCAAGATAGGGCTAGCGGGGGCCAGGACAATGAGCAGTTCTTC
TRBJ2-7,NA,TRBV4-3,NA,CASSQEWARMYEQYF,TGCGCCAGCAGCCAAGAGTGGGCCCGTATGTACGAGCAGTACTTC
TRBJ2-2,TRBD1,TRBV9,NA,CASSVGGTGLIGELFF,TGTGCCAGCAGCGTAGGAGGGACAGGCTTAATCGGGGAGCTGTTTTTT
TRBJ1-2,NA,TRBV5-4,NA,CASSLRGARGYTF,TGTGCCAGCAGCTTGCGGGGGGCGCGTGGCTACACCTTC
TRBJ2-6,TRBD2,TRBV15,NA,CATGLAGTVSGANVLTF,TGTGCCACCGGTCTAGCGGGAACTGTCTCTGGGGCCAACGTCCTGACTTTC
TRBJ2-5,TRBD2,TRBV11-2,NA,CASSLVGGGPAETQYF,TGTGCCAGCAGCTTAGTCGGCGGGGGGCCGGCGGAGACCCAGTACTTC
TRBJ1-2,NA,TRBV12-1,once,CASSLNRDRGNYGYTF,TGTGCCAGCAGCTTGAACCGGGACAGGGGAAACTATGGCTACACCTTC
TRBJ1-4,NA,TRBV7-9,NA,CASSLEGGTNEKLFF,TGTGCCAGCAGCTTAGAGGGAGGGACGAATGAAAAACTGTTTTTT
TRBJ1-3,TRBD1,TRBV7-9,NA,CASSGDRSSGNTIYF,TGTGCCAGCAGCGGGGACAGGAGCTCTGGAAACACCATATATTTT
TRBJ2-3,TRBD1,TRBV6-1,NA,CASSEFSTGADFNTDTQYF,TGTGCCAGCAGTGAATTTTCAACAGGGGCTGACTTTAACACAGATACGCAGTATTTT
TRBJ1-2,TRBD1,TRBV6-4,NA,CARTGGYGYTF,TGTGCCAGGACAGGGGGCTATGGCTACACCTTC
TRBJ1-4,TRBD1,TRBV5-8,once,CASSLDRGNEKLFF,TGTGCCAGCAGTTTGGACAGGGGAAATGAAAAACTGTTTTTT
TRBJ1-2,NA,TRBV12-3/TRBV12-4,NA,CASSPGSGGYTF,TGTGCCAGCTCCCCAGGGTCAGGGGGCTACACCTTC
TRBJ1-5,NA,TRBV30,NA,CAWAGRGDQPQHF,TGTGCCTGGGCGGGCAGGGGAGATCAGCCCCAGCATTTT
TRBJ1-6,NA,TRBV19,NA,CATKERYNSPLHF,TGTGCCACCAAAGAGAGGTATAATTCACCCCTCCACTTT
TRBJ2-1,NA,TRBV4-1,few,CASSQDLQTYNEQFF,TGCGCCAGCAGCCAAGATCTACAGACCTACAATGAGCAGTTCTTC
TRBJ2-1,NA,TRBV4-2,NA,CASSQERRPYNEQFF,TGTGCCAGCAGCCAAGAGAGGCGGCCCTACAATGAGCAGTTCTTC
TRBJ1-4,TRBD1,TRBV6-2/TRBV6-3,NA,CASSSPDRGRNNEKLFF,TGTGCCAGCAGTTCCCCGGACAGGGGGCGCAACAATGAAAAACTGTTTTTT
TRBJ2-1,TRBD2,TRBV4-2,NA,CASSHEGTSETYNEQFF,TGTGCCAGCAGTCACGAAGGGACTAGCGAGACTTACAATGAGCAGTTCTTC
TRBJ2-6,TRBD1,TRBV19,NA,CASNDRGSGANVLTF,TGTGCCAGTAATGACAGGGGATCTGGGGCCAACGTCCTGACTTTC
TRBJ1-5,NA,TRBV21-1,NA,CASSPRSARNQPQHF,TGTGCCAGCAGCCCTAGGTCGGCCCGCAATCAGCCCCAGCATTTT
TRBJ1-2,NA,TRBV7-2,few,CASSLVGGGTRYGYTF,TGTGCCAGCAGCTTAGTGGGGGGAGGGACTAGGTATGGCTACACCTTC
TRBJ2-3,NA,TRBV6-5,NA,CASRSGTPKGEYF,TGTGCCAGCAGGTCCGGGACACCAAAAGGGGAGTATTTT
TRBJ2-2,NA,TRBV6-2/TRBV6-3,NA,CASSYGDIPNTGELFF,TGTGCCAGCAGTTATGGGGACATCCCAAACACCGGGGAGCTGTTTTTT
TRBJ2-7,NA,TRBV20-1,NA,CSAKSAWEQYF,TGCAGTGCAAAAAGCGCGTGGGAGCAGTACTTC
TRBJ1-3,NA,TRBV18,once,CASSPKGDTIYF,TGTGCCAGCTCACCTAAGGGGGACACCATATATTTT
TRBJ2-1,NA,TRBV9,many,CASSPSGGLQFF,TGTGCCAGCTCACCCAGCGGCGGCCTGCAGTTCTTC
TRBJ2-5,TRBD2,TRBV10-3,NA,CAISEFSGGAETQYF,TGTGCCATCAGTGAATTTAGCGGGGGAGCGGAGACCCAGTACTTC
TRBJ2-2,NA,TRBV9,once,CASSVRAGATGELFF,TGTGCCAGCAGCGTAAGGGCGGGGGCGACCGGGGAGCTGTTTTTT
TRBJ1-6,NA,TRBV5-1,few,CASSPNGLVKQSPLHF,TGCGCCAGCAGCCCTAACGGTTTGGTCAAACAGTCACCCCTCCACTTT
TRBJ2-3,TRBD2,TRBV6-1,NA,CASSEGSGGSTDTQYF,TGTGCCAGCAGTGAGGGGAGCGGGGGCTCCACAGATACGCAGTATTTT
TRBJ1-2,NA,TRBV7-8,few,CASRPPSGGNYGYTF,TGTGCCAGCAGACCTCCATCCGGGGGAAACTATGGCTACACCTTC
TRBJ2-1,TRBD2,TRBV4-1,NA,CASSLGGKAGGPYNEQFF,TGCGCCAGCAGCCTAGGAGGGAAAGCGGGGGGGCCCTACAATGAGCAGTTCTTC